This T cell receptor (beta chain) is drawn from a study of cytomegalovirus exposure and HLA in healthy donors. Study-level findings and limits: Equally common other TCR beta chains were less clonally expanded than HLA-associated ones, a later analysis found.

The PCR ran on 60 Vbeta and 13 Jbeta primers. Produced via immunoSEQ multiplex PCR; TCRdb's table is partial and in-frame only. This repertoire shows 65,000 to 85,000 clones, 72% found once; its top ten account for roughly 4.9%. This clone was counted only a few times. Its antigen is unidentified. This sample also contains other DNA sequences that code for the same CDR3. Germline CDR1 and CDR2: SNHLY and FYNNEI. This CDR3 is built from 13 residues. V shed 11 bases and J shed 2 bases, with 15 bases lying between them. The sequencing sample was made of PBMCs. The clonotype comes from a man between 60 and 75 years old in good health and CMV-seropositive. V usage is TRBV2 and J usage is TRBJ1-1; no reliable D call. CDR3 coding DNA: TGTGCCCGCACTACTGATACCAACACTGAAGCTTTCTTT. As protein: CARTTDTNTEAFF.